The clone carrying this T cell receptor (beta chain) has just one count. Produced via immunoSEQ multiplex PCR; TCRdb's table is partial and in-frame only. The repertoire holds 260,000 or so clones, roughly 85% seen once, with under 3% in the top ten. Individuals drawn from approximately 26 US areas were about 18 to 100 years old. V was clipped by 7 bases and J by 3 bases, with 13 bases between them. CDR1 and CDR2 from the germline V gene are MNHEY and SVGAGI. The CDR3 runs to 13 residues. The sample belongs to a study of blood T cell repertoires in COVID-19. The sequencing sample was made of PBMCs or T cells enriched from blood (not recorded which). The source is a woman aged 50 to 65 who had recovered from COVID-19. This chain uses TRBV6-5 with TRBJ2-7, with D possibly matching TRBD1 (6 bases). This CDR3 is CASIRDTYYEQYF. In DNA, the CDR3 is TGTGCCAGCATTCGGGACACTTACTACGAGCAGTACTTC.